This T cell receptor (beta chain) derives from a study of CD8 T cells in ankylosing spondylitis. General study results and limits: Some motif variants were previously reported in reactive arthritis synovial fluid and blood.

TCRdb itself ran the 5' RACE reads through MiXCR, one entry per CDR3 protein. The top ten hold around 1.9% of the sample, which has some 27,000 distinct CDR3 sequences, 5.3% seen once. This clonotype was recorded at least ten times. The target antigen is unknown. Germline assignment: CDR1 SGDLS and CDR2 YYNGEE. CDR3 length: 14 residues. V was cut by 0 bases and J by 6 bases, with 10 bases left in between. This receptor was taken from a female donor with ankylosing spondylitis or in good health (not recorded which). The J gene is TRBJ2-1, the V gene TRBV9; D uncertain. Sequenced material: blood, either unsorted or a sorted T cell fraction (not recorded which). The DNA of the CDR3 is TGTGCCAGCAGCGTAGCTCTGGGTAGCAATGAGCAGTTCTTC. Amino acids: CASSVALGSNEQFF. Combining the CDR3 with reference TRBV9 and TRBJ2-1 gives the whole variable domain DSGVTQTPKHLITATGQRVTLRCSPRSGDLSVYWYQQSLDQGLQFLIQYYNGEERAKGNILERFSAQQFPDLHSELNLSSLELGDSALYFCASSVALGSNEQFFGPGTRLTVL.